Listed here are 7 T cell receptor beta chains from one sample, sequenced in a study of tumor and adjacent non-tumor tissue in lung cancer. TCRbeta libraries were built with three rounds of nested PCR, modified from ARM-PCR. TCRdb used MiXCR to reprocess the multiplex PCR reads, holding one entry per CDR3 protein. The table lists 100,000 to 150,000 distinct CDR3 sequences, 55% to 75% of them singletons. The template was RNA from unsorted bulk tissue. Sequencing was carried out using lung tumor tissue. The receptors derive from a man younger than 45 with non-small cell lung cancer.

As to this clonotype: The junction departs from the called germline gene at one end, perhaps through a read error. CDR3 sequence reads: CASSEAGDDTNDKLFF. The CDR3, as DNA: TGTGCCAGCAGTGAAGCGGGGGACGATACTAATGATAAACTGTTTTTT. The chain is built from TRBV6-1 and TRBJ1-4; D is possibly TRBD1 (5 bases). The CDR3 spans 16 residues. The germline CDR1 and CDR2 sequences are MNHNS and SASEGT.

This clonotype was seen a few times. V and J are TRBV30 and TRBJ2-1; unclear D gene. The CDR3 covers 11 residues. Trimming took 4 bases from V and 3 from J, leaving 4 bases between them. Germline CDR1 and CDR2: GTSNPN and SVGIG (reference sequence). The CDR3 region is CAWTDYNEQFF. DNA of the CDR3: TGTGCCTGGACTGACTACAATGAGCAGTTCTTC. Full variable domain (remainder filled in from reference TRBV30 and TRBJ2-1): SQTIHQWPATLVQPVGSPLSLECTVEGTSNPNLYWYRQAAGRGLQLLFYSVGIGQISSEVPQNLSASRPQDRQFILSSKKLLLSDSGFYLCAWTDYNEQFFGPGTRLTVL.

This clonotype was detected a few times. A read error may explain this, as a much larger clone is one base away. The gene calls are TRBV20-1 and TRBJ2-3, with 9 bases matching TRBD1. The V gene's germline CDR1 is DFQATT and CDR2 SNEGSKA (reference sequence). CDR3 length: 13 amino acids. CDR3 loop: CNATGQGTDTQYF. CDR3 DNA sequence: TGCAATGCCACGGGACAGGGAACAGATACGCAGTATTTT.

Regarding this clonotype: Mismatch with germline at one junction end may stem from a read error. The chain combines TRBV11-3 with TRBJ1-2, with TRBD1 identical over 7 bases. CDR3 length: 14 residues. CDR1 is SGHNT, CDR2 YENEEA, per germline. For the CDR3, the DNA is TGTGCCAGCAGAGCGGGACAGACGAACTTTGGCTACACCTTC. Its translation is CASRAGQTNFGYTF.

As to this clonotype: Being one base from a much bigger clone, this may be a read error. The gene calls are TRBV20-1 and TRBJ1-5, with D possibly being TRBD1 (5 bases). CDR1 DFQATT and CDR2 SNEGSKA come from the germline V gene (reference sequence). This CDR3 has 15 residues. V lost 6 bases to trimming and J lost 0 bases, with 15 bases between them. Here the CDR3 reads CSADTDRHSNQPQHF. CDR3 sequence (DNA): TGCAGTGCCGACACCGACAGACATAGCAATCAGCCCCAGCATTTT.

For this clonotype: The junction departs from germline at one end; a sequencing error may be responsible. The chain uses TRBV5-6 and TRBJ1-1; a weak D match, TRBD1 (5 bases). This CDR3 has 13 amino acids. CDR1 and CDR2 (germline): SGHDT, YYEEEE. CDR3 sequence: CASSLGIGTEVFF. Here the CDR3 DNA reads TGTGCCAGCAGCTTGGGAATTGGGACTGAAGTTTTCTTT.

Only one count was recorded for this clonotype. A much bigger clone sits one base away, suggesting this may be a read error. CDR3 region: CSARIRGERANTEAFF. Written as DNA, the CDR3 is TGCAGTGCTAGAATCCGAGGTGAGAGAGCGAACACTGAAGCTTTCTTT. This sequence joins TRBV20-1 and TRBJ1-1; D is undetermined. In germline, CDR1 is DFQATT, CDR2 SNEGSKA (reference sequence). V lost 2 bases and J 1 base, leaving 17 bases between the germline ends. The CDR3 loop spans 16 amino acids.